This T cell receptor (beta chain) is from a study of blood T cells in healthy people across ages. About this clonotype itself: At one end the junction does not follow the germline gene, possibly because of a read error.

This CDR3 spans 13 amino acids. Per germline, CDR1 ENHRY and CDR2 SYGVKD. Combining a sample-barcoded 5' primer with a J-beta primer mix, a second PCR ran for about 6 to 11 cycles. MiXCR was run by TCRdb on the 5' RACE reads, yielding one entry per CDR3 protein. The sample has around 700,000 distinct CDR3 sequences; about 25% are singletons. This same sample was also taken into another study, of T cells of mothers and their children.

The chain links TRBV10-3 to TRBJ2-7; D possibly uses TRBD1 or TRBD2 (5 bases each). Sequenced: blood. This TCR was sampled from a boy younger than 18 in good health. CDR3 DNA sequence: TGTGCCGTCAGAGGGGACCCGCCCGGCGAGCAGTACTTC. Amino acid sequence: CAVRGDPPGEQYF.